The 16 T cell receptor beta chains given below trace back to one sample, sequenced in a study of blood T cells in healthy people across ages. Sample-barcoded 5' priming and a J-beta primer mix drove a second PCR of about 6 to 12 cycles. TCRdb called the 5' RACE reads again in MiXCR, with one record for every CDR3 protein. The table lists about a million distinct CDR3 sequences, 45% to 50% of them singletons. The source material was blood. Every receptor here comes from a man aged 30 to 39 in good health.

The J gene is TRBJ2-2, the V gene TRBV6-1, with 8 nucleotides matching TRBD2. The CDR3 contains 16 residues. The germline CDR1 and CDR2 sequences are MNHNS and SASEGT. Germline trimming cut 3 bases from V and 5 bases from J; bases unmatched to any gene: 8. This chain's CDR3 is CASSENRGGWTGELFF. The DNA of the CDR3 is TGTGCCAGCAGTGAGAACCGGGGGGGCTGGACCGGGGAGCTGTTTTTT.

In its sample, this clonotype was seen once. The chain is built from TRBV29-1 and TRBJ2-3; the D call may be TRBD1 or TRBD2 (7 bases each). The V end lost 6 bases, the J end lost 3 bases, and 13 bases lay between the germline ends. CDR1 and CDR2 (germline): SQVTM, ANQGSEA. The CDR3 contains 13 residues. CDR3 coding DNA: TGCAGCGTCCCAGGGGGGGGAACAGATACGCAGTATTTT. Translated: CSVPGGGTDTQYF.

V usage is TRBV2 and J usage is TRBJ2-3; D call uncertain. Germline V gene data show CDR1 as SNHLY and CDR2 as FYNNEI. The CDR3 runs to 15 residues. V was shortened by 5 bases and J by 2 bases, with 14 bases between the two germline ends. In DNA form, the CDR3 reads TGTGCCAGCAGTTCCCGGACCAGATACACAGATACGCAGTATTTT. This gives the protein CASSSRTRYTDTQYF.

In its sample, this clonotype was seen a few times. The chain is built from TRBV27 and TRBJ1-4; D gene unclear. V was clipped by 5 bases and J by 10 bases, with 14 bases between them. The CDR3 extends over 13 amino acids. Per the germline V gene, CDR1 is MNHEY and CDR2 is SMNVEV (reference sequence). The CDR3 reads CASSAQPVGKLFF. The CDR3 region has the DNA TGTGCCAGCAGTGCACAGCCCGTCGGAAAACTGTTTTTT.

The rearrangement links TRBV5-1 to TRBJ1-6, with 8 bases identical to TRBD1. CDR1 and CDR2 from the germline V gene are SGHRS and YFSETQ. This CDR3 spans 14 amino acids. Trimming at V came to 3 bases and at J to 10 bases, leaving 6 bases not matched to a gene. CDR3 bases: TGCGCCAGCAGCTCGGACAGGGATAGCTCACCCCTCCACTTT. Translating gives CASSSDRDSSPLHF.

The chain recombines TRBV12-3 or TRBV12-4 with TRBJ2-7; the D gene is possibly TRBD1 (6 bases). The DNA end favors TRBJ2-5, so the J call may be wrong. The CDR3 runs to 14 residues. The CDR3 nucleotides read TGTGCCAGCAGTCCCCGGGACAAACGGGAGACCCAGTACTTC. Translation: CASSPRDKRETQYF.

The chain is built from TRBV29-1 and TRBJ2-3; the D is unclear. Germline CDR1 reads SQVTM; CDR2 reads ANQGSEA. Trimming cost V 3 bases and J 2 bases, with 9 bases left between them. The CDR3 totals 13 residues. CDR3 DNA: TGCAGCGTTGACGACTTAAACACAGATACGCAGTATTTT. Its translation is CSVDDLNTDTQYF.

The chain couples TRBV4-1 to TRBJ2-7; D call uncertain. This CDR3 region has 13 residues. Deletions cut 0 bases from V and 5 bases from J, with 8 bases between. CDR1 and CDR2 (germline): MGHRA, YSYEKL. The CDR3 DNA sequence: TGCGCCAGCAGCCAAGATCCCCCCGACGAGCAGTACTTC. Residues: CASSQDPPDEQYF.

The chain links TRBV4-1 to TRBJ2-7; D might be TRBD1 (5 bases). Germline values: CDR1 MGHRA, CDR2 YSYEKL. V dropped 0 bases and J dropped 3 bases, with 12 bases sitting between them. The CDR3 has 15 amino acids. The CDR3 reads CASSQDWGHGYEQYF. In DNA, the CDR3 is TGCGCCAGCAGCCAAGATTGGGGCCATGGCTACGAGCAGTACTTC.

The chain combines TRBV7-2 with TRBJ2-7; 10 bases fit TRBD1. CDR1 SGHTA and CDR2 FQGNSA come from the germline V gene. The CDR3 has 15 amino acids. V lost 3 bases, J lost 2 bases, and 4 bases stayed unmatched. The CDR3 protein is CASSFQTGGTYEQYF. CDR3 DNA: TGTGCCAGCAGCTTTCAGACAGGGGGCACCTACGAGCAGTACTTC.

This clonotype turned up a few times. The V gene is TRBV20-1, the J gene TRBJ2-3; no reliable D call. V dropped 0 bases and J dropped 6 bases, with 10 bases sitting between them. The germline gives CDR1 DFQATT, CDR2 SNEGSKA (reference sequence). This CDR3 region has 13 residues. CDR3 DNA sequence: TGCAGTGCTAGAGAAGGGCCTGGGGATACGCAGTATTTT. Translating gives CSAREGPGDTQYF.

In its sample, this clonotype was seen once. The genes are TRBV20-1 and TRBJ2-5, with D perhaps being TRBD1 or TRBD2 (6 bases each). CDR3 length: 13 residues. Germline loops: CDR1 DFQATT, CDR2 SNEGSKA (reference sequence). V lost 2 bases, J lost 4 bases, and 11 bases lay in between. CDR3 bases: TGCAGTGCTAGACCCAGGGGAGGAGAGACCCAGTACTTC. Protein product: CSARPRGGETQYF.

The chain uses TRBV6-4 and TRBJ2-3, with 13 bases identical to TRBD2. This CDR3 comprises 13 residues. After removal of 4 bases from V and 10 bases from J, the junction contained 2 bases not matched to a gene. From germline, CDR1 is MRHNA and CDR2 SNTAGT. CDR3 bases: TGTGCCAGCAGTGGGACTAGCGGGGGCCCGCAGTATTTT. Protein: CASSGTSGGPQYF.

The CDR3 loop is CSATTSGGTTSTDTQYF. In DNA, the CDR3 is TGCAGTGCTACTACTAGCGGGGGGACGACTAGCACAGATACGCAGTATTTT. The chain couples TRBV20-1 to TRBJ2-3, with 12 positions matching TRBD2. V lost 4 bases to trimming and J lost 0 bases; unmatched junction nucleotides: 8. The CDR3 length is 17 residues. The V gene's germline CDR1 is DFQATT and CDR2 SNEGSKA (reference sequence).

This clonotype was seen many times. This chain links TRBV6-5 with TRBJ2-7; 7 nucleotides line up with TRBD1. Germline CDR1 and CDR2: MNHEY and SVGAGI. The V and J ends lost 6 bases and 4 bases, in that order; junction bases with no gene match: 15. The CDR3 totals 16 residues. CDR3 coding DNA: TGTGCCAGCAGGAGATTCACCCACAGGGGAAGTTACGAGCAGTACTTC. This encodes CASRRFTHRGSYEQYF.

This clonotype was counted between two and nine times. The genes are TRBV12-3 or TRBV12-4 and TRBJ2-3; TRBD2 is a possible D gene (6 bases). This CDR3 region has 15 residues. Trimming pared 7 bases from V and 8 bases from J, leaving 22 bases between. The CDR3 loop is CASTRALGGEGTQYF. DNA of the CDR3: TGTGCCAGCACCAGGGCCCTTGGCGGGGAAGGTACGCAGTATTTT.